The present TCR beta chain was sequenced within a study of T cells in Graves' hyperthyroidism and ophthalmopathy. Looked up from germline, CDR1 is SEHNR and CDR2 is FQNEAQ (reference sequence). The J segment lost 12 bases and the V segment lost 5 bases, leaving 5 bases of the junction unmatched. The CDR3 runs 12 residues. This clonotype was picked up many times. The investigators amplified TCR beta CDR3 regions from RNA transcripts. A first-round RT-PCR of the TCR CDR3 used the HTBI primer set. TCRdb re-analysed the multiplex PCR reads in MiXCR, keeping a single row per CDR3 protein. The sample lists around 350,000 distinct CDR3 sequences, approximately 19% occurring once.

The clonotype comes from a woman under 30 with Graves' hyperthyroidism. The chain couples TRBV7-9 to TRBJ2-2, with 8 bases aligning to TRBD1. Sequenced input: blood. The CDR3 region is CASSEWTGQLFF. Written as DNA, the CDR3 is TGTGCCAGCAGCGAATGGACAGGGCAGCTGTTTTTT.